These 27 T cell receptor beta chains were all obtained from the same sample, sequenced in a study of blood T cell repertoires in COVID-19. The data were produced by immunoSEQ multiplex PCR, yet TCRdb's version contains in-frame clones alone and is incomplete. The repertoire has roughly 160,000 clones, around 87% of them found once; the top ten carry 2% to 3%. The sequencing sample was made of peripheral blood. The receptors come from a woman older than 75 with COVID-19, enrolled during active disease.

The chain couples TRBV3-1 (or the pseudogene TRBV3-2) to TRBJ2-7; D is perhaps TRBD1 (6 bases). This CDR3 region has 14 residues. Between the trimmed V and J ends, which lost 4 bases and 3 bases, there was a span of 13 bases. Germline V gene lookup returns CDR1 LGHDT and CDR2 YNNKEL (reference sequence). The CDR3, as DNA: TGTGCCAGCAGCCCCGGGGCAGGGGTCTACGAGCAGTACTTC. It is translated as CASSPGAGVYEQYF.

The chain carries TRBV19 and TRBJ1-2; D is unresolved. CDR1 and CDR2 from the germline V gene are LNHDA and SQIVND (reference sequence). The CDR3 is 13 amino acids. Deletions cut 3 bases from V and 8 bases from J, with 13 bases between. The CDR3 nucleotides read TGTGCCAGTAGTATTTCCACTTCCTGGGGCTACACCTTC. Translated: CASSISTSWGYTF.

This sequence joins TRBV28 and TRBJ1-2; D is unclear. V shed 7 bases and J shed 1 base, with 13 bases lying between them. This CDR3 contains 14 residues. Germline loops: CDR1 MDHEN, CDR2 SYDVKM. CDR3 nucleotide sequence: TGTGCCAGCATCATGAAATGGAGTAACTATGGCTACACCTTC. Its translation: CASIMKWSNYGYTF.

The rearrangement joins TRBV11-2 to TRBJ1-1; D ambiguous. The V gene's germline CDR1 is SGHAT and CDR2 FQNNGV. The CDR3 has 14 residues. Trimming removed 1 base from V and 3 bases from J, with 9 bases in between. DNA for the CDR3: TGTGCCAGCAGCTTAGTGACGGGATACACTGAAGCTTTCTTT. It codes for CASSLVTGYTEAFF. The entire variable domain, with the rest obtained from reference TRBV11-2 and TRBJ1-1, is as follows: EAGVAQSPRYKIIEKRQSVAFWCNPISGHATLYWYQQILGQGPKLLIQFQNNGVVDDSQLPKDRFSAERLKGVDSTLKIQPAKLEDSAVYLCASSLVTGYTEAFFGQGTRLTVV.

The chain links TRBV20-1 to TRBJ1-2; D not resolved. This CDR3 is built from 11 residues. The germline CDR1 and CDR2 sequences are DFQATT and SNEGSKA (reference sequence). The V end lost 3 bases, the J end lost 4 bases, and 6 bases lay between the germline ends. The CDR3 reads CSASRSYGYTF. CDR3 DNA: TGCAGTGCTAGCCGTAGCTATGGCTACACCTTC.

This clone is deemed medium-sized. The chain couples TRBV4-3 to TRBJ2-1, with 7 nucleotides matching TRBD2. The CDR3 totals 16 residues. Looked up from germline, CDR1 is LGHNA and CDR2 is YSLEER. V shed 0 bases, J shed 4 bases, and the junction held 6 bases outside the gene matches. The CDR3 loop is CASSQDPQGGYNEQFF. As DNA, the CDR3 is TGCGCCAGCAGCCAAGATCCCCAGGGAGGGTACAATGAGCAGTTCTTC.

V is TRBV5-6 and J is TRBJ1-5; possibly TRBD1 for D (6 bases). The CDR3 length is 14 residues. V lost 4 bases, J lost 3 bases, and 11 bases lay in between. Germline V gene lookup returns CDR1 SGHDT and CDR2 YYEEEE. In DNA form, the CDR3 reads TGTGCCAGCAGCCTACAGGGTAACAATCAGCCCCAGCATTTT. Residues: CASSLQGNNQPQHF. The full variable domain, with the rest looked up from reference TRBV5-6 and TRBJ1-5, is DAGVTQSPTHLIKTRGQQVTLRCSPKSGHDTVSWYQQALGQGPQFIFQYYEEEERQRGNFPDRFSGHQFPNYSSELNVNALLLGDSALYLCASSLQGNNQPQHFGDGTRLSIL.

The chain links TRBV4-3 to TRBJ2-2, with 8 bases matching TRBD1. V gave up 3 bases and J gave up 6 bases; unmatched junction bases: 6. The CDR3 runs 15 residues. Germline assignment: CDR1 LGHNA and CDR2 YSLEER. CDR3 in DNA: TGCGCCAGCAGCCACAGGGGGCTGGGCGCCGGGGAGCTGTTTTTT. This gives the protein CASSHRGLGAGELFF.

V usage is TRBV10-3 and J usage is TRBJ1-5; 9 nucleotides line up with TRBD1. Germline-derived CDR1 and CDR2 are ENHRY and SYGVKD. This CDR3 comprises 12 residues. After removal of 10 bases from V and 5 bases from J, the junction contained 3 bases not matched to a gene. CDR3 DNA sequence: TGTGCCACGCGGACAGGGGATCAGCCCCAGCATTTT. Encoded protein: CATRTGDQPQHF.

The rearrangement uses TRBV2 and TRBJ2-4, with 10 bases aligning to TRBD2. V gave up 1 base and J gave up 15 bases; unmatched junction bases: 9. CDR3 length: 14 amino acids. Germline values: CDR1 SNHLY, CDR2 FYNNEI. The CDR3 DNA reads as TGTGCCAGCAGTGAAGGGCTAGCGGGAGCCCTGCCGTACTTC. Translated: CASSEGLAGALPYF.

The V and J genes are TRBV19 and TRBJ2-1; the match to TRBD2 covers 9 bases. Looked up from germline, CDR1 is LNHDA and CDR2 is SQIVND (reference sequence). V lost 3 bases to trimming and J lost 7 bases; unmatched junction nucleotides: 10. CDR3 length: 16 amino acids. CDR3 bases: TGTGCCAGTAGTATCTGGGGCGGGAGGGCCGTGAATGAGCAGTTCTTC. As protein: CASSIWGGRAVNEQFF.

This clone appeared a single time. The V and J genes are TRBV1 and TRBJ2-4; TRBD1, as called in the table, went unchecked against the DNA. TRBV1 is deemed a pseudogene. This CDR3 is built from 17 residues. The CDR3, as DNA: TGCACCAGCAACCTAGAAGGGTTAGGGGTAGCCAAAAACATTCAGTACTTC. Its translation: CTSNLEGLGVAKNIQYF.

The V and J genes are TRBV4-3 and TRBJ2-5, with a possible D match to TRBD1 (5 bases). CDR3 size: 16 residues. Germline CDR1 and CDR2: LGHNA and YSLEER. V lost 2 bases to trimming and J lost 0 bases, with 13 bases between them. The CDR3 nucleotides read TGCGCCAGCAGCCAAATATATCACAGGTACCAAGAGACCCAGTACTTC. Translation gives CASSQIYHRYQETQYF.

The V call is TRBV7-2, the J call TRBJ1-1; no clear D gene. CDR3 length: 16 amino acids. The V gene's germline CDR1 is SGHTA and CDR2 FQGNSA. V lost 0 bases and J lost 4, with 15 bases in between. The CDR3 here is CASSLAPIGLRTEAFF. As DNA, the CDR3 is TGTGCCAGCAGCTTAGCGCCTATTGGGCTGCGCACTGAAGCTTTCTTT.

V and J are TRBV2 and TRBJ2-2; D is undetermined. This CDR3 has 15 residues. Trimming left V 4 bases short and J 0 bases short, with 9 bases between. Looked up from germline, CDR1 is SNHLY and CDR2 is FYNNEI. This chain's CDR3 is CASSVEEPNTGELFF. The CDR3 DNA sequence: TGTGCCAGCAGTGTAGAGGAACCGAACACCGGGGAGCTGTTTTTT.

This chain connects TRBV10-2 to TRBJ2-1; D is unresolved. CDR3 length equals 13 residues. Deletions cut 7 bases from V and 8 bases from J, with 15 bases between. Germline values: CDR1 WSHSY, CDR2 SAAADI. CDR3 bases: TGCGCCAGCAACCGTGAGGTCCGGCATGAGCAGTTCTTC. Amino acids: CASNREVRHEQFF.

The chain carries TRBV28 and TRBJ1-5, with D unresolved. Germline loops: CDR1 MDHEN, CDR2 SYDVKM. Trimming shortened V by 6 bases and J by 7 bases, and 16 bases separated the two germline ends. The CDR3 runs to 14 residues. The CDR3 bases are TGTGCCAGCAGGGAACGAGCGGGAGACCAGCCCCAGCATTTT. Amino acids: CASRERAGDQPQHF.

The rearrangement links TRBV5-1 to TRBJ2-7, with D perhaps matching TRBD2 (6 bases). The germline V and J ends were trimmed by 1 base and 7 bases, with 18 bases remaining between them. The germline CDR1 and CDR2 sequences are SGHRS and YFSETQ. The CDR3 totals 15 residues. The chain's CDR3 is CASSLLGAGPYEQYF. The DNA of the CDR3 is TGCGCCAGCAGCTTGTTAGGAGCGGGTCCGTATGAGCAGTACTTC.

V usage is TRBV28 and J usage is TRBJ1-1; D gene ambiguous. V dropped 6 bases and J dropped 0 bases, with 11 bases sitting between them. CDR3 length equals 14 residues. Germline assignment: CDR1 MDHEN and CDR2 SYDVKM. CDR3 in amino acids: CASRAQSMNTEAFF. The CDR3 DNA reads TGTGCCAGCAGGGCACAGAGCATGAACACTGAAGCTTTCTTT.

The genes are TRBV5-6 and TRBJ2-5; unclear D gene. Germline CDR1 and CDR2: SGHDT and YYEEEE. Trimming left V 4 bases short and J 1 base short, with 8 bases between. CDR3 length: 13 amino acids. The CDR3 protein is CASSQDSQETQYF. DNA of the CDR3: TGTGCCAGCAGCCAAGACTCCCAAGAGACCCAGTACTTC.

This clone was recorded once. The chain couples TRBV18 to TRBJ1-4, with D possibly TRBD1 on 6 matching bases. CDR1 and CDR2 (germline): KGHSH, LQKENI. The CDR3 has 12 amino acids. The V end lost 3 bases, the J end lost 8 bases, and 7 bases lay between the germline ends. CDR3 nucleotide sequence: TGTGCCAGCTCACCGAGGGGGGAAAAACTGTTTTTT. Encoded protein: CASSPRGEKLFF.

The V call is TRBV7-9, the J call TRBJ2-5; D uncertain. Trimming took off 0 bases at V and 1 base at J, with 6 bases between the two ends. This CDR3 has 14 amino acids. Germline V gives CDR1 SEHNR, CDR2 FQNEAQ (reference sequence). CDR3 DNA: TGTGCCAGCAGCTTAGCGGGCAGCCAAGAGACCCAGTACTTC. Translated: CASSLAGSQETQYF. Based on the CDR3 plus reference TRBV7-9 and TRBJ2-5, the full variable domain is DTGVSQNPRHKITKRGQNVTFRCDPISEHNRLYWYRQTLGQGPEFLTYFQNEAQLEKSRLLSDRFSAERPKGSFSTLEIQRTEQGDSAMYLCASSLAGSQETQYFGPGTRLLVL.

CDR3 in amino acids: CASSGGTVLIYEQYF. In DNA form, the CDR3 reads TGTGCCAGCAGTGGTGGGACAGTCCTCATCTACGAGCAGTACTTC. V gene TRBV2 combines with J gene TRBJ2-7; 7 nucleotides agree with TRBD1. The CDR3 is 15 amino acids. The V segment lost 4 bases and the J segment 3 bases; nucleotides outside the gene matches: 9. Germline V CDR1 and CDR2: SNHLY, FYNNEI.

The chain recombines TRBV7-2 with TRBJ2-7; TRBD2 aligns across 14 bases. CDR1 and CDR2 from the germline V gene are SGHTA and FQGNSA. The CDR3 spans 15 residues. V shed 5 bases, J shed 6 bases, and the junction held 6 bases outside the gene matches. The chain's CDR3 is CASSPGTSGRSEQYF. Written as DNA, the CDR3 is TGTGCCAGCAGCCCCGGGACTAGCGGGAGATCCGAGCAGTACTTC.

The chain combines TRBV12-3 or TRBV12-4 with TRBJ2-7; D call uncertain. This CDR3 spans 11 amino acids. V was shortened by 4 bases and J by 1 base, with 2 bases between the two germline ends. CDR3 in DNA: TGTGCCAGCAGTTCTTCCTACGAGCAGTACTTC. Protein product: CASSSSYEQYF.

CDR3: CSASTARGGQETQYF. CDR3 DNA: TGCAGTGCTAGTACGGCGCGAGGGGGACAAGAGACCCAGTACTTC. The chain uses TRBV20-1 and TRBJ2-5, with a possible D match to TRBD1 (6 bases). V lost 3 bases and J 2 bases, leaving 16 bases between the germline ends. In germline, CDR1 is DFQATT, CDR2 SNEGSKA (reference sequence). This CDR3 is 15 amino acids long.

V gene TRBV19 combines with J gene TRBJ1-2; D not resolved. V was clipped by 11 bases and J by 2 bases, with 12 bases between them. The germline gives CDR1 LNHDA, CDR2 SQIVND (reference sequence). This CDR3 contains 12 residues. CDR3 sequence: CAASEGNYGYTF. Here the CDR3 DNA reads TGTGCCGCGTCGGAGGGAAACTATGGCTACACCTTC.